Each of the 26 T cell receptor beta chains below was sequenced from the same sample in a study of blood T cell repertoires in COVID-19. TCRdb keeps only in-frame clones here, not all; method: immunoSEQ multiplex PCR. The sample contains fewer than 350,000 clones, 85% of which appear only once. What was sequenced was PBMCs or T cells enriched from blood (not recorded which). All receptors derive from a woman aged 25 to 45 who had been exposed to COVID-19.

This rearrangement joins TRBV7-8 to TRBJ1-2; 11 bases map to TRBD1. Per germline, CDR1 SGHVS and CDR2 FQNEAQ. The CDR3 contains 15 residues. The V and J ends lost 6 bases and 7 bases, in that order; junction bases with no gene match: 10. The DNA of the CDR3 is TGTGCCAGCAGTTTTTCAGGACAGGGGGCAAGTGGCTACACCTTC. Residues: CASSFSGQGASGYTF.

J is TRBJ1-5 and V is TRBV16; D is unclear. The CDR3 runs 14 residues. CDR1 is KGHSY, CDR2 FQNENV, per germline. Trimming stripped 4 bases from V and 0 bases from J, with 7 bases between. The CDR3 region is CASSPQNSNQPQHF. DNA for the CDR3: TGTGCCAGCAGCCCTCAGAATAGCAATCAGCCCCAGCATTTT.

CDR3: CASSLRTSRINEQFF. In DNA form, the CDR3 reads TGTGCCAGCAGCTTGCGGACTAGCAGGATCAATGAGCAGTTCTTC. The chain joins TRBV5-4 to TRBJ2-1, with 8 bases lining up with TRBD2. Trimming removed 1 base from V and 6 bases from J; junction bases left unmatched: 6. CDR1 and CDR2 (germline): SGHNT, YYREEE (reference sequence). This CDR3 is 15 amino acids long.

The rearrangement uses TRBV27 and TRBJ2-5; 7 nucleotides match TRBD1. This CDR3 is 18 amino acids long. Germline values: CDR1 MNHEY, CDR2 SMNVEV (reference sequence). The V segment lost 5 bases and the J segment 5 bases; nucleotides outside the gene matches: 20. CDR3 loop: CASSRTGIGLEDLETQYF. For the CDR3, the DNA is TGTGCCAGCAGTCGGACAGGAATCGGCCTAGAGGATTTGGAGACCCAGTACTTC.

V gene TRBV4-3 combines with J gene TRBJ1-2; a possible D gene is TRBD1 (6 bases). The V gene lost 0 bases and the J gene lost 3 bases, with 17 bases spanning the gap. The CDR3 extends over 17 amino acids. The V gene's germline CDR1 is LGHNA and CDR2 YSLEER. The CDR3 protein is CASSQDLAGAVDYGYTF. The DNA of the CDR3 is TGCGCCAGCAGCCAAGATCTTGCGGGGGCTGTTGACTATGGCTACACCTTC.

Concerning this clone itself: Other DNA sequences of this sample code for an identical CDR3. The V and J genes are TRBV19 and TRBJ1-5; D is perhaps TRBD1 (5 bases). The CDR3 contains 13 residues. Germline CDR1 reads LNHDA; CDR2 reads SQIVND (reference sequence). With 4 bases removed from V and 7 bases from J, the gap between germline ends came to 11 bases. CDR3 bases: TGTGCCAGTAGTACGGGGAGGGGCCAGCCCCAGCATTTT. Translated, it gives CASSTGRGQPQHF.

The chain employs TRBV5-1 and TRBJ1-1, with D maybe TRBD1 (5 bases). Trimming cost V 6 bases and J 5 bases, with 14 bases left between them. CDR1 SGHRS and CDR2 YFSETQ come from the germline V gene. The CDR3 loop spans 13 amino acids. The CDR3 is CASIGQGRTEAFF. The CDR3, as DNA: TGCGCCAGCATAGGGCAGGGTAGGACTGAAGCTTTCTTT.

Many counts were recorded for this clone. The CDR3 DNA reads TGTGCCACCAGCAGGCGGGGACAGCTATACAATGAGCAGTTCTTC. This sequence encodes CATSRRGQLYNEQFF. This rearrangement joins TRBV15 to TRBJ2-1; a possible D gene is TRBD1 (7 bases). CDR3 length equals 15 residues. From germline, CDR1 is LNHNV and CDR2 YYDKDF (reference sequence). Trimming shortened V by 3 bases and J by 4 bases, and 13 bases separated the two germline ends.

The chain links TRBV10-3 to TRBJ1-1; possibly TRBD1 for D (5 bases). This CDR3 has 16 residues. CDR1 and CDR2 (germline): ENHRY, SYGVKD. The V and J ends lost 4 bases and 1 base respectively, with 16 bases between them. The CDR3 reads CAISGGKGMGNTEAFF. The DNA for the CDR3 is TGTGCCATCAGTGGCGGAAAGGGGATGGGGAACACTGAAGCTTTCTTT.

This sequence joins TRBV9 and TRBJ2-7; 9 bases are shared with TRBD1. Losses at the gene ends were 3 bases for V and 6 bases for J; bases not matched to a gene: 7. The CDR3 has 14 residues. Germline V gene data show CDR1 as SGDLS and CDR2 as YYNGEE. The CDR3 DNA follows: TGTGCCAGCAGCGCGCCGACAGGGGGTAGCGAGCAGTACTTC. Its protein is CASSAPTGGSEQYF.

This sequence joins TRBV7-8 and TRBJ1-4; D is uncertain. With 5 bases removed from V and 3 bases from J, the gap between germline ends came to 13 bases. The CDR3 covers 15 residues. The germline CDR1 and CDR2 sequences are SGHVS and FQNEAQ. The DNA for the CDR3 is TGTGCCAGCAGCCCTATACGAGAGGCTAATGAAAAACTGTTTTTT. This encodes CASSPIREANEKLFF.

J is TRBJ1-2 and V is TRBV7-8, with 7 bases aligning to TRBD1. This CDR3 has 14 residues. J was trimmed by 2 bases and V by 5 bases; bases with no gene match: 5. The V gene's germline CDR1 is SGHVS and CDR2 FQNEAQ. The CDR3 region is CASSPLTGNYGYTF. In DNA, the CDR3 is TGTGCCAGCAGCCCACTGACAGGGAACTATGGCTACACCTTC.

V is TRBV2 and J is TRBJ2-7; a possible D gene is TRBD2 (7 bases). The CDR3 is made up of 15 amino acids. CDR1 is SNHLY, CDR2 FYNNEI, per germline. V was cut by 8 bases and J by 7 bases, with 24 bases left in between. The CDR3 DNA is TGTGCCAGCGGCCTTTGGGGGCGGGGGCCCCAGGAGCAGTACTTC. Its protein product is CASGLWGRGPQEQYF.

The chain couples TRBV4-2 to TRBJ1-2; TRBD1 agrees at 7 bases. This CDR3 region has 15 residues. Germline CDR1 LGHNA, CDR2 YNFKEQ. V shed 3 bases, J shed 5 bases, and the junction held 9 bases outside the gene matches. CDR3 bases: TGTGCCAGCAGCCACCTAGACAGGGACAAATATGGCTACACCTTC. Amino acid sequence: CASSHLDRDKYGYTF.

The chain recombines TRBV19 with TRBJ2-5; 7 bases fit TRBD1. CDR3 length: 16 residues. V was clipped by 5 bases and J by 0 bases; unmatched bases: 9. Germline assignment: CDR1 LNHDA and CDR2 SQIVND (reference sequence). The DNA of the CDR3 is TGTGCCAGTAGTGTAGGGGGCAGGGGGTACCAAGAGACCCAGTACTTC. This sequence encodes CASSVGGRGYQETQYF. The complete variable domain, with remaining parts taken from reference TRBV19 and TRBJ2-5, reads DGGITQSPKYLFRKEGQNVTLSCEQNLNHDAMYWYRQDPGQGLRLIYYSQIVNDFQKGDIAEGYSVSREKKESFPLTVTSAQKNPTAFYLCASSVGGRGYQETQYFGPGTRLLVL.

This clone showed up just once. For the CDR3, the DNA is TGTGCCAGCCAGCGGGGGGACCTATACACAGATACGCAGTATTTT. It yields the protein CASQRGDLYTDTQYF. The rearrangement uses TRBV6-5 and TRBJ2-3, with TRBD2 identical over 9 bases. Germline V lookup: CDR1 MNHEY, CDR2 SVGAGI. The CDR3 runs to 15 residues. V lost 8 bases, J lost 2 bases, and 8 bases stayed unmatched.

The chain couples TRBV6-5 to TRBJ1-2, with TRBD1 matching 9 bases. Germline lookup yields CDR1 MNHEY and CDR2 SVGAGI. Trimming took 6 bases from V and 7 from J; bases not matched to a gene: 9. The CDR3 length is 14 residues. The CDR3 here is CASSRDRESPGYTF. The CDR3 DNA reads TGTGCCAGCAGCCGGGACAGGGAAAGTCCTGGCTACACCTTC.

The V call is TRBV24-1, the J call TRBJ1-5, with TRBD1 identical over 8 bases. The CDR3 is 16 residues long. J gave up 4 bases and V 4 bases, and 8 bases lay outside the gene matches. CDR1 is KGHDR and CDR2 is SFDVKD in the germline V gene. The CDR3 DNA sequence: TGTGCCACCAGTGAACGCGGACAGGGATCAAATCAGCCCCAGCATTTT. Its protein is CATSERGQGSNQPQHF.

The chain carries TRBV2 and TRBJ2-3; D gene uncertain. The CDR3 is 11 residues long. Trimming removed 8 bases from V and 6 bases from J, with 9 bases in between. In germline, CDR1 is SNHLY, CDR2 FYNNEI. CDR3 DNA: TGTGCCAGCTCGAGGCTGGATACGCAGTATTTT. It is translated as CASSRLDTQYF. Together with reference TRBV2 and TRBJ2-3, the CDR3 gives the full variable domain: EPEVTQTPSHQVTQMGQEVILRCVPISNHLYFYWYRQILGQKVEFLVSFYNNEISEKSEIFDDQFSVERPDGSNFTLKIRSTKLEDSAMYFCASSRLDTQYFGPGTRLTVL.

This chain links TRBV5-5 with TRBJ1-5; TRBD1 aligns across 7 bases. Germline V CDR1 and CDR2: SGHKS, YYEKEE (reference sequence). Losses at the gene ends were 4 bases for V and 4 bases for J; bases not matched to a gene: 8. The CDR3 has 15 residues. The CDR3, as DNA: TGTGCCAGCAGCAATTGGGACAGTAGTAATCAGCCCCAGCATTTT. Its protein is CASSNWDSSNQPQHF.

V is TRBV19 and J is TRBJ2-7; 9 nucleotides match TRBD2. This CDR3 comprises 16 residues. The V gene end was trimmed by 5 bases and the J gene end by 0 bases; junction bases not matched to a gene: 8. CDR1 and CDR2 from the germline V gene are LNHDA and SQIVND (reference sequence). The CDR3 reads CASSGETSGDSYEQYF. CDR3 sequence (DNA): TGTGCCAGTAGTGGGGAGACTAGCGGCGACTCCTACGAGCAGTACTTC.

This sequence joins TRBV5-1 and TRBJ2-5; TRBD1 aligns across 8 bases. The CDR3 runs 15 residues. Germline CDR1 and CDR2: SGHRS and YFSETQ. Germline trimming cut 4 bases from V and 2 bases from J; bases unmatched to any gene: 7. CDR3 coding DNA: TGCGCCAGCAGCCTAGGGACAGGCCGACAAGAGACCCAGTACTTC. This codes for CASSLGTGRQETQYF. The full variable domain, rest sourced from reference TRBV5-1 and TRBJ2-5, is KAGVTQTPRYLIKTRGQQVTLSCSPISGHRSVSWYQQTPGQGLQFLFEYFSETQRNKGNFPGRFSGRQFSNSRSEMNVSTLELGDSALYLCASSLGTGRQETQYFGPGTRLLVL.

The chain carries TRBV5-1 and TRBJ1-2; a weak D match, TRBD1 (5 bases). The CDR3 consists of 19 residues. Germline V CDR1 and CDR2: SGHRS, YFSETQ. Trimming shortened V by 0 bases and J by 3 bases, and 24 bases separated the two germline ends. Written as DNA, the CDR3 is TGCGCCAGCAGCTTGGAAGGCCTCGGCAGGGTACTAATGGACTATGGCTACACCTTC. Residues: CASSLEGLGRVLMDYGYTF.

V gene TRBV21-1 combines with J gene TRBJ1-6. TRBV21-1 is given as a pseudogene. The CDR3 is 15 amino acids. This CDR3 is CASSKVTEENSPLHF. Here the CDR3 DNA reads TGTGCCAGCAGCAAAGTTACCGAAGAGAATTCACCCCTCCACTTT.

The chain links TRBV28 to TRBJ1-5; 11 bases are a match to TRBD1. The V segment lost 5 bases and the J segment 10 bases; nucleotides outside the gene matches: 7. The germline V gene encodes CDR1 MDHEN and CDR2 SYDVKM. This CDR3 contains 14 residues. The CDR3 coding sequence is TGTGCCAGCAGTCTCGGGACAGGGGGTACCCCCCAGCATTTT. This translates into CASSLGTGGTPQHF.

The rearrangement uses TRBV27 and TRBJ2-1; TRBD2 aligns across 9 bases. V trimming: 6 bases; J trimming: 9 bases; junction bases outside the gene matches: 3. This CDR3 spans 12 amino acids. Looked up from germline, CDR1 is MNHEY and CDR2 is SMNVEV (reference sequence). The DNA of the CDR3 is TGTGCCAGCAGGGGACTAGCCAGTGAGCAGTTCTTC. It is translated as CASRGLASEQFF.